The clone carrying this T cell receptor beta chain has just a few counts. Its matching antigen is unknown. The germline CDR1 and CDR2 sequences are SGHNT and YYREEE (reference sequence). Trimming cost V 4 bases and J 8 bases, with 9 bases left between them. This CDR3 has 11 amino acids. The data stem from a study of T-cell memory formation after mild COVID-19. Using its own MiXCR run on the 5' RACE reads, TCRdb lists one record per CDR3 protein. The data hold some 100,000 distinct CDR3 sequences, with over 8.5% observed a single time. Broader study findings: Cross-reactive memory seemingly joined, as some responding clones were found in pre-infection memory. A balance of CD4 and CD8 characterized clones contracting day 15 to 85, whereas later expanders leaned CD4+.

The chain couples TRBV5-4 to TRBJ1-1; D is unclear. The sequencing input was PBMCs or a T cell subset sorted from them (not recorded which). This clonotype originated in a man younger than 35 who had mild COVID-19 (a few samples of this study predate the infection). Cell type and time point are not known. The CDR3 spells CASSRGVEAFF. DNA of the CDR3: TGTGCCAGCAGCCGGGGAGTGGAAGCTTTCTTT.